The clone carrying this T cell receptor (beta chain) was found a few times. Its antigen is undetermined. This specimen belongs to a study of identical twins. Whole-study findings and limits: These conclusions were based on statistical analysis (cross-sectional, not following the same donors). Insertions ran lower in abundant cord blood beta clonotypes, though not in memory repertoires.

A universal primer site arose from template switching, and cDNA bore unique molecular identifiers. TCRdb re-called the 5' RACE reads through MiXCR, storing one row per CDR3 protein. The table lists about 900,000 distinct CDR3 sequences, more than 9% of them singletons. V was trimmed by 8 bases and J by 2 bases, leaving 18 bases between them. The CDR3 is 16 amino acids. These data are also associated with another study on yellow fever vaccine responses in identical twins.

This chain uses TRBV12-3 or TRBV12-4 with TRBJ2-2; perhaps TRBD1 as D (6 bases). This TCR came from a woman aged 18-29 years in good health. The specimen sequenced was PBMCs. CDR3 amino acids: CASASGTPRNTGELFF. The DNA for the CDR3 is TGTGCCAGCGCATCCGGGACACCGAGAAACACCGGGGAGCTGTTTTTT.